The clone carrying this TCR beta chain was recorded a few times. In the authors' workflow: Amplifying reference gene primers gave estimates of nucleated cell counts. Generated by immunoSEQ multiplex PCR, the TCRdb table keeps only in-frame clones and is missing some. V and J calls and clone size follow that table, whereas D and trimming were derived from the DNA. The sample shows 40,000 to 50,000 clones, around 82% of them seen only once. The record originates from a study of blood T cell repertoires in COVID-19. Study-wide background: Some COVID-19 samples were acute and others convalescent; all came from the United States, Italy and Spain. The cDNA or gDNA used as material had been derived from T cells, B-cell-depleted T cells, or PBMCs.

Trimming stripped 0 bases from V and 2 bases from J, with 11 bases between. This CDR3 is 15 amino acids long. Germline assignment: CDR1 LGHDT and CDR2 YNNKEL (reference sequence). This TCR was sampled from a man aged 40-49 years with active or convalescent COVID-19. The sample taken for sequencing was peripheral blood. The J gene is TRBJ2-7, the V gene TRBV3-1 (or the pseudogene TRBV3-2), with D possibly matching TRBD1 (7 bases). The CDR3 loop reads CASSQDRGDPYEQYF. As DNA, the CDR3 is TGTGCCAGCAGCCAAGACAGGGGGGACCCCTACGAGCAGTACTTC.